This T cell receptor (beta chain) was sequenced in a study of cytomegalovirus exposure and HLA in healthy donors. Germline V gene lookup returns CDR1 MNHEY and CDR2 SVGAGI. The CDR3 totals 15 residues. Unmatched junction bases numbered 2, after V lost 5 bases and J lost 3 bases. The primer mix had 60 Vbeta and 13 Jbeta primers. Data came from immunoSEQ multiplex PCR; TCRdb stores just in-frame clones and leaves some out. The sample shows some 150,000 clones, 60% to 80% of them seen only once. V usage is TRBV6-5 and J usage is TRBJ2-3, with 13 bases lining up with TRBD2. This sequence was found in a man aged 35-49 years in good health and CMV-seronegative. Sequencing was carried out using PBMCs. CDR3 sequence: CASSGGLAGTDTQYF. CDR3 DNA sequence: TGTGCCAGCAGTGGGGGACTAGCGGGGACAGATACGCAGTATTTT.